This TCR beta chain was documented in a study of identical twins. Each donor (without exception) was a healthy Caucasian. The V gene's germline CDR1 is LGHNA and CDR2 YSLEER. The length of the CDR3 is 14 residues. The germline V and J ends were trimmed by 1 base and 7 bases, with 10 bases remaining between them. A universal primer site was incorporated via template switching, and the cDNA contained unique molecular identifiers. TCRdb redid the calling of the 5' RACE reads with MiXCR, one entry per CDR3 protein. The sample holds 420,000 or so distinct CDR3 sequences; around a sixth are singletons and the top ten take more than 10%.

The chain is built from TRBV4-3 and TRBJ2-2; D unclear. The source is a man aged 50-60 years in good health. Sequencing used naive T cells sorted from blood. The CDR3 nucleotides are TGCGCCAGCAGCCAAGTTGCCAGCTACGGGGAGCTGTTTTTT. Residues: CASSQVASYGELFF.